This TCR beta chain was captured in a study of blood T cell repertoires in COVID-19. V lost 2 bases to trimming and J lost 0 bases, with 7 bases between them. Germline V gene data show CDR1 as MNHEY and CDR2 as SVGAGI. The CDR3 spans 15 residues. As handled by the study authors: Cell counts per sample came from amplifying reference gene primers. Method: immunoSEQ multiplex PCR; TCRdb's copy keeps in-frame clones and lacks some. For V, J and clone size, that table is used; D and trimming come from the DNA. Among around 97,000 clones, just over 85% were seen once, and the ten largest hold 3.5%. Sequenced input: peripheral blood. This chain joins TRBV6-5 and TRBJ2-2; D might be TRBD2 (5 bases). The clonotype was recovered from a human donor in a cohort sampled during active COVID-19. CDR3 DNA sequence: TGTGCCAGCAGTTACGAGGAGGCGAACACCGGGGAGCTGTTTTTT. Translation gives CASSYEEANTGELFF.